This entry concerns a single T cell receptor (beta chain). Its specificity is not known. This sample was taken from a study of cytomegalovirus exposure and HLA in healthy donors. Whole-study results and caveats: Investigators reported approximately 150 TCR beta chains as tied to cytomegalovirus. According to a later analysis, TCR clusters from the first cohort tended to co-occur in the 120 or so validation repertoires.

The CDR3 consists of 15 residues. Germline values: CDR1 MNHEY, CDR2 SVGAGI. The germline V and J ends were trimmed by 2 bases and 1 base, with 9 bases remaining between them. Repertoires were generated with immunoSEQ multiplex PCR, while TCRdb's copy carries only in-frame clones and drops some. The table lists 55,000 to 75,000 clones, over 90% of them singletons, with over 4% in the top ten. This chain joins TRBV6-5 and TRBJ2-1, with D possibly being TRBD1 (5 bases). Sequenced material: PBMCs. The TCR was taken from a man aged 18-30 years in good health and CMV-seropositive. This CDR3 reads CASSYGRASYNEQFF. The CDR3 coding sequence is TGTGCCAGCAGTTACGGCAGGGCATCCTACAATGAGCAGTTCTTC.